This T cell receptor (beta chain) is from a study of cytomegalovirus exposure and HLA in healthy donors. Study findings and constraints: Reports credit the classifier with highly specific, highly sensitive diagnosis of cytomegalovirus status.

Details on this clone: Its antigen remains unknown.

Trimming took 5 bases from V and 4 from J, leaving 15 bases between them. Germline values: CDR1 MRHNA, CDR2 SNTAGT. This CDR3 has 15 amino acids. The PCR employed 60 Vbeta primers together with 13 Jbeta primers. Repertoires were generated with immunoSEQ multiplex PCR, while TCRdb's copy carries only in-frame clones and drops some. The profile shows over 150,000 clones, about 80% of them singletons. The clonotype comes from a woman aged 25 to 39 in good health and CMV-seropositive. This chain joins TRBV6-4 and TRBJ1-5; D perhaps matches TRBD1 (5 bases). Source material: PBMCs. CDR3 loop: CASSLNQGSNQPQHF. DNA for the CDR3: TGTGCCAGCAGTCTCAACCAGGGAAGTAATCAGCCCCAGCATTTT.